The entry below gives a single TCR beta chain sequence along with its context. This specimen comes from a study of blood T cell repertoires in COVID-19. Study-level information: COVID-19 samples collected from the United States, Italy and Spain covered acute and convalescent phases. Sources were T cells, B-cell-depleted T cells, or PBMCs; the material itself was cDNA or gDNA.

The CDR3 has 15 residues. Germline V CDR1 and CDR2: MNHNS, SASEGT. V was pared by 2 bases and J by 3 bases, with 11 bases between. In the original processing: It was from reference gene primer amplification that nucleated cell counts were estimated. Data came from immunoSEQ multiplex PCR; TCRdb stores just in-frame clones and leaves some out. That table gives V, J and clone size, and the DNA gave D and trimming. The data hold about 170,000 clones, with around nine tenths observed a single time. This sequence joins TRBV6-1 and TRBJ1-5; a weak D match, TRBD1 (5 bases). The sequencing sample was made of peripheral blood. This receptor was taken from a man between 65 and 80 years old with acute or convalescent COVID-19. CDR3 sequence: CASSERQLSNQPQHF. In DNA, the CDR3 is TGTGCCAGCAGTGAACGACAGCTGTCCAATCAGCCCCAGCATTTT.